This T cell receptor beta chain was captured in a study of T cell repertoires in cytomegalovirus infection. TCRdb reanalysed the reads using MiXCR and keeps one entry per CDR3 protein. The data contain about 140,000 distinct CDR3 sequences, about 6.5% of them singletons. This CDR3 comprises 14 residues. V was cut by 5 bases and J by 2 bases, with 10 bases left in between. Germline loops: CDR1 MNHEY, CDR2 SVGEGT. This clonotype was seen ten or more times. The antigen remains undetermined. Notes on the study in general: The cumulative frequency of public TCR beta families identified carriers of CMV plus the relevant HLA. HLA-C-restricted CMV-specific TCR beta clonotypes prevailed in the ex vivo response.

The chain is built from TRBV6-2 or TRBV6-3 and TRBJ2-1, with a possible D match to TRBD2 (7 bases). The origin of this receptor is a human donor in good health (CMV status not recorded). Some clones in this sample may be carry-over from other donors' samples. What was sequenced was PBMCs. The CDR3 region is CASSRGGPYNEQFF. DNA for the CDR3: TGTGCCAGCAGTAGGGGGGGACCCTACAATGAGCAGTTCTTC.